This T cell receptor (beta chain) was sequenced during a study of control samples from healthy donors and cancer patients (dated by TCRdb to the early 2020s). The CDR3 runs 21 residues from the cysteine to the valine. The sequence is cut down to CDR3 DNA, 63 bases in frame from base 1. CDR1 MGHRA and CDR2 YSYEKL were looked up in the germline V gene. V is pruned by 1 base and J by 0 bases, leaving 16 bases of the junction without a gene match. Remarks on this clone: Its target antigen remains unknown. Base qualities are not recorded, but no much larger clone differs from it by a single base.

Preparation of the library involved the immunoSEQ multiplex PCR assay. Sourced from immuneACCESS, this table was stored by TCRdb with only in-frame sequences that have V and J called. A share of the clones is absent; for the studies checked, an unresolved V gene accounts for under half, and the remainder has no known explanation. The sample includes approximately 65,000 clones, with roughly 91% observed a single time. The ten largest clones capture around 19% of the sample. The sample taken for sequencing was PBMCs. The sequence links TRBV4-1 to TRBJ2-7; TRBD2 fits 12 bases in the junction. This TCR was recovered from a man in his sixties with lung cancer. The nucleotides are TGCGCCAGCAGCCAAGCTCTTCCCGAACAATGGACTAGCGGGGACTCCTACGAGCAGTACGTC. It specifies CASSQALPEQWTSGDSYEQYV.